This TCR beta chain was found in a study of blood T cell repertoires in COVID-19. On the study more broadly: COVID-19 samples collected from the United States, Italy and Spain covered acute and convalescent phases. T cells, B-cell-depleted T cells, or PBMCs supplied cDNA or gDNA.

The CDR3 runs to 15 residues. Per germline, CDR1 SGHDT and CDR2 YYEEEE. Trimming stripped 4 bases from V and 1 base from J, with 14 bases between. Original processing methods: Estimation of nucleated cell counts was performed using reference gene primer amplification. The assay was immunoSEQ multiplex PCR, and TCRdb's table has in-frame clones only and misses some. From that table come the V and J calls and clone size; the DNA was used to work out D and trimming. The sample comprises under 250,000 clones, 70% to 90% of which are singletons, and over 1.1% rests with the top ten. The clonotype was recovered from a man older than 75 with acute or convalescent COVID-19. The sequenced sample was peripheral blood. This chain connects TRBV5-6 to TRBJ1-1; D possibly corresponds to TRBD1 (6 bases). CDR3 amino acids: CASSKLQGTNTEAFF. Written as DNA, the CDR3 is TGTGCCAGCAGCAAACTGCAGGGGACGAACACTGAAGCTTTCTTT.